What follows describes a single TCR beta chain. Germline assignment: CDR1 SGHDT and CDR2 YYEEEE. The CDR3 consists of 15 residues. V was cut by 3 bases and J by 0 bases, with 10 bases left in between. This sample is drawn from a study of T cell responses to AZD1222 COVID-19 vaccine. Libraries were prepared by immunoSEQ multiplex PCR; TCRdb keeps only in-frame clonotypes and omits some of them. The profile shows over 100,000 clones, 75% to 90% of them singletons. The sequence was obtained from an adult in good health. V gene TRBV5-6 combines with J gene TRBJ2-1, with D perhaps TRBD1 (5 bases). Sequences were derived from peripheral blood, sampled on day 0 of AZD1222 vaccination. CDR3 DNA: TGTGCCAGCAGCTCCTGGACAAGCTCCTACAATGAGCAGTTCTTC. This translates into CASSSWTSSYNEQFF.